This T cell receptor beta chain was sequenced in a study of blood T cell repertoires in COVID-19. For the study at large: COVID-19 samples from acute and convalescent phases originated in the United States, Italy and Spain. PBMCs, B-cell-depleted T cells, or T cells provided the cDNA or gDNA that made up the material.

In the source study's methods: Estimation of nucleated cell counts was performed using reference gene primer amplification. Sequencing used immunoSEQ multiplex PCR; TCRdb keeps in-frame clones, though not all of them. That table furnishes V, J and clone size, whereas the DNA furnished D and trimming. The sample has about 210,000 clones; 86% are singletons. The length of the CDR3 is 17 residues. Per germline, CDR1 KGHDR and CDR2 SFDVKD. The V and J ends lost 9 bases and 2 bases, in that order; junction bases with no gene match: 15. The chain carries TRBV24-1 and TRBJ1-5; 7 bases map to TRBD1. The receptor comes from an older woman with acute or convalescent COVID-19. Input material: peripheral blood. In DNA form, the CDR3 reads TGTGCCACCTTGGAAGACAGGGTCTTAGAGGGCAATCAGCCCCAGCATTTT. This codes for CATLEDRVLEGNQPQHF.